The 14 T cell receptor beta chains listed next were all sequenced from one sample in a study of blood T cells in healthy people across ages. It was with a sample-barcoded 5' primer and a J-beta primer mix that a second PCR of about 6 to 12 cycles was run. TCRdb processed the 5' RACE reads anew with MiXCR; each CDR3 protein has one entry. The repertoire holds roughly 1.9 million distinct CDR3 sequences, with 39% as singletons. The sequenced sample consisted of blood. Receptor source: a human donor in good health.

V and J are TRBV10-3 and TRBJ2-5; the match to TRBD2 covers 7 bases. Per the germline V gene, CDR1 is ENHRY and CDR2 is SYGVKD. J lost 5 bases, V lost 4 bases, and 7 bases had no gene match. This CDR3 contains 14 residues. The CDR3 is CAISAQTSSETQYF. Here the CDR3 DNA reads TGTGCCATCAGTGCCCAGACTAGCTCGGAGACCCAGTACTTC.

The chain uses TRBV6-2 or TRBV6-3 and TRBJ2-5, with 9 nucleotides matching TRBD2. The CDR3 length is 16 residues. Germline V gene sequence: CDR1 MNHEY, CDR2 SVGEGT. The trim removed 2 bases at V and 2 bases at J, leaving 6 bases unmatched. The CDR3 region has the DNA TGTGCCAGCAGTTACACTTTTGGACTAGCGCAAGAGACCCAGTACTTC. It yields the protein CASSYTFGLAQETQYF.

Only a few counts were recorded for this clonotype. This sequence joins TRBV29-1 and TRBJ2-3, with 11 positions matching TRBD2. V shed 7 bases and J 3 bases; nucleotides not matched to a gene: 9. Germline V gives CDR1 SQVTM, CDR2 ANQGSEA. The CDR3 length is 15 residues. CDR3 in amino acids: CSAPIAGGFTDTQYF. DNA of the CDR3: TGCAGCGCGCCAATAGCGGGGGGGTTTACAGATACGCAGTATTTT.

This clonotype was counted many times. The CDR3 DNA reads TGTGCCAGCAGCTTGTACAACCAAGAGACCCAGTACTTC. Its translation is CASSLYNQETQYF. The gene calls are TRBV5-6 and TRBJ2-5; no reliable D call. Germline CDR1 and CDR2: SGHDT and YYEEEE. Deletions cut 1 base from V and 0 bases from J, with 4 bases between. This CDR3 region has 13 residues.

Details on this clonotype: The junction and the germline gene differ at one end; a read error may be behind it. The rearrangement joins TRBV29-1 to TRBJ2-5; D perhaps matches TRBD1 (5 bases). From germline, CDR1 is SQVTM and CDR2 ANQGSEA. This CDR3 has 14 amino acids. This CDR3 is CGVEVYWGWETQYF. CDR3 DNA sequence: TGCGGCGTTGAAGTGTATTGGGGCTGGGAGACCCAGTACTTC.

This chain links TRBV7-3 with TRBJ2-1; perhaps D is TRBD1 or TRBD2 (6 bases each). This CDR3 region has 13 residues. Germline lookup yields CDR1 SGHTA and CDR2 FQGTGA. The V gene lost 7 bases and the J gene lost 8 bases, with 15 bases spanning the gap. The CDR3 is CASNMGGADEQFF. The CDR3 DNA reads TGTGCCAGCAACATGGGGGGCGCGGATGAGCAGTTCTTC.

The table lists this clonotype with a few counts. The chain combines TRBV2 with TRBJ1-2; TRBD1 might be the D (6 bases). The V end was cut by 6 bases, the J end by 4 bases, with 18 bases between. CDR1 is SNHLY, CDR2 FYNNEI, per germline. CDR3 length: 15 amino acids. The CDR3 nucleotides read TGTGCCAGCAGCCAAGGGGGGAACAGCTTCTATGGCTACACCTTC. Protein sequence: CASSQGGNSFYGYTF.

The gene calls are TRBV20-1 and TRBJ1-2; D might be TRBD1 (5 bases). V lost 6 bases to trimming and J lost 4 bases, with 12 bases between them. The CDR3 has 12 amino acids. Germline CDR1 DFQATT, CDR2 SNEGSKA (reference sequence). The CDR3 DNA is TGCAGTGCCCTAGAGGGGTCCTATGGCTACACCTTC. It codes for CSALEGSYGYTF.

This clonotype was seen a few times. The chain carries TRBV5-1 and TRBJ1-1; 8 positions agree with TRBD1. This CDR3 has 16 residues. Germline V gene sequence: CDR1 SGHRS, CDR2 YFSETQ. The trim removed 2 bases at V and 1 base at J, leaving 7 bases unmatched. The CDR3 nucleotides are TGCGCCAGCAGCTTCACAGGGGGGCAGGGGAACACTGAAGCTTTCTTT. It encodes CASSFTGGQGNTEAFF.

This clonotype has only a few counts. The J gene is TRBJ1-2, the V gene TRBV3-1, with a tentative D call TRBD1 (5 bases). V was clipped by 3 bases and J by 3 bases, with 11 bases between them. Germline loops: CDR1 LGHDT, CDR2 YNNKEL (reference sequence). This CDR3 comprises 14 residues. In DNA form, the CDR3 reads TGTGCCAGCAGCCAGGCGACAGTCGACTATGGCTACACCTTC. Translating gives CASSQATVDYGYTF.

The V and J genes are TRBV5-1 and TRBJ1-3; D possibly corresponds to TRBD1 (6 bases). V dropped 0 bases and J dropped 0 bases, with 10 bases sitting between them. CDR1 is SGHRS, CDR2 YFSETQ, per germline. This CDR3 region has 16 residues. DNA of the CDR3: TGCGCCAGCAGCTTGGCAGGGGCTAACTCTGGAAACACCATATATTTT. As protein: CASSLAGANSGNTIYF.

The V and J genes are TRBV20-1 and TRBJ2-3; 12 bases are a match to TRBD2. This CDR3 comprises 15 residues. V gave up 3 bases and J gave up 5 bases; unmatched junction bases: 6. Germline-derived CDR1 and CDR2 are DFQATT and SNEGSKA (reference sequence). This chain's CDR3 is CSASPSSGREDTQYF. The CDR3 nucleotides are TGCAGTGCTAGTCCCTCTAGCGGGAGGGAAGATACGCAGTATTTT.

The genes are TRBV4-3 and TRBJ2-3; 8 bases are shared with TRBD2. Trimming took 6 bases from V and 6 from J; bases not matched to a gene: 8. The CDR3 runs 14 residues. CDR1 is LGHNA and CDR2 is YSLEER in the germline V gene. Here the CDR3 DNA reads TGCGCCAGCAGTCAGAGCGGGGGACCCGATACGCAGTATTTT. It is translated as CASSQSGGPDTQYF.

The gene calls are TRBV28 and TRBJ2-1; D tentatively fits TRBD1 or TRBD2 (7 bases each). The V gene lost 2 bases and the J gene lost 2 bases, with 22 bases spanning the gap. The CDR3 is 19 amino acids. Germline V lookup: CDR1 MDHEN, CDR2 SYDVKM. Here the CDR3 DNA reads TGTGCCAGCAGTTTAGGGGGGACAGCCGGGACTAATACCTACAATGAGCAGTTCTTC. Translated: CASSLGGTAGTNTYNEQFF.